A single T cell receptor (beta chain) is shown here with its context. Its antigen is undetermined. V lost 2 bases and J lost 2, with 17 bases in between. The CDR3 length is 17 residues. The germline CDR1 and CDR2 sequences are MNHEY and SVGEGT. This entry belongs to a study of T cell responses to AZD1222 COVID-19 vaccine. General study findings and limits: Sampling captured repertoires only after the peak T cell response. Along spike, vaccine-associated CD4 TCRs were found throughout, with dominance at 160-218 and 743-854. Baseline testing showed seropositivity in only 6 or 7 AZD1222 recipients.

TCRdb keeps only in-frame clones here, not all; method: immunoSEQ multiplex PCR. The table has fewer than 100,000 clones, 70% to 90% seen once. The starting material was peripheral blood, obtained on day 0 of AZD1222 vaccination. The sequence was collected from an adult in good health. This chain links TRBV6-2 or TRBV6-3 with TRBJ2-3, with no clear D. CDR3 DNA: TGTGCCAGCAGTTACGTTGGGCAGTTGCTACTCACAGATACGCAGTATTTT. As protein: CASSYVGQLLLTDTQYF.